These 10 T cell receptor beta chains originate from one sample sequenced in a study of beta chain features in type 1 diabetes. The entirety of the isolated RNA underwent reverse transcription, so expressed TCRB transcripts were sequenced. Produced via immunoSEQ multiplex PCR; TCRdb's table is partial and in-frame only. The sample includes hundreds of thousands of clones, 9.5% to 12% seen only once; the top ten take 0.015% to 0.02%. Specimen: naive CD4+ T cells from blood. These TCRs come from a woman younger than 45 in good health.

This clone was observed a handful of times. This chain links TRBV28 with TRBJ2-7; TRBD1 matches at 8 bases. The germline CDR1 and CDR2 sequences are MDHEN and SYDVKM. After removal of 7 bases from V and 4 bases from J, the junction contained 3 bases not matched to a gene. This CDR3 has 12 amino acids. The CDR3 sequence is CASTGQVYEQYF. CDR3 DNA sequence: TGTGCCAGCACGGGACAGGTGTACGAGCAGTACTTC.

This clone was recorded once. The chain recombines TRBV9 with TRBJ2-2; a possible D gene is TRBD1 (5 bases). The CDR3 sequence is 16 residues long. From germline, CDR1 is SGDLS and CDR2 YYNGEE. V was cut by 4 bases and J by 8 bases, with 21 bases left in between. The CDR3 region has the DNA TGTGCCAGCAGCCCCCAGGTACAGGCCAACTGGGGGGAGCTGTTTTTT. Translating it yields CASSPQVQANWGELFF.

The table lists this clone with a few counts. The chain carries TRBV30 and TRBJ1-5; TRBD1 matches at 8 bases. The V and J ends lost 5 bases and 5 bases, in that order; junction bases with no gene match: 5. The CDR3 sequence is 13 residues long. The germline V gene has CDR1 GTSNPN and CDR2 SVGIG (reference sequence). DNA for the CDR3: TGTGCCTGGGGTCAGGGGGCTGATCAGCCCCAGCATTTT. It is translated as CAWGQGADQPQHF.

V is TRBV2 and J is TRBJ1-1; a possible D gene is TRBD1 (6 bases). Per the germline V gene, CDR1 is SNHLY and CDR2 is FYNNEI. CDR3 length: 14 residues. Deletions cut 2 bases from V and 5 bases from J, with 12 bases between. The CDR3 protein is CASSERNRGTEAFF. CDR3 DNA sequence: TGTGCCAGCAGTGAAAGGAATAGGGGGACTGAAGCTTTCTTT.

This clone was counted only a few times. The chain recombines TRBV28 with TRBJ1-2; 7 positions agree with TRBD1. This CDR3 contains 13 residues. Trimming took 6 bases from V and 4 from J; bases not matched to a gene: 5. Germline values: CDR1 MDHEN, CDR2 SYDVKM. The CDR3 region is CASREGGIYGYTF. Written as DNA, the CDR3 is TGTGCCAGCAGGGAAGGGGGCATCTATGGCTACACCTTC.

This clone was seen a handful of times. This chain joins TRBV18 and TRBJ2-5; D is unresolved. Germline V lookup: CDR1 KGHSH, CDR2 LQKENI. The CDR3 length is 13 residues. Trimming removed 3 bases at V and 2 bases at J, with 7 bases between. The CDR3 sequence is CASSPLSQETQYF. Here the CDR3 DNA reads TGTGCCAGCTCACCTCTCTCTCAAGAGACCCAGTACTTC.

V and J are TRBV25-1 and TRBJ2-3; 7 positions match TRBD2. The ends lost 3 bases at V and 4 bases at J; junction bases unmatched: 4. Per germline, CDR1 MGHDK and CDR2 SYGVNS. The CDR3 runs 14 residues. The CDR3 spells CASSEPGLPDTQYF. The DNA of the CDR3 is TGTGCCAGCAGTGAGCCGGGACTACCAGATACGCAGTATTTT.

The table lists this clone with a few counts. The chain links TRBV2 to TRBJ2-5; 8 bases are shared with TRBD2. The V and J ends lost 9 bases and 2 bases, in that order; junction bases with no gene match: 2. The CDR3 has 12 residues. CDR1 SNHLY and CDR2 FYNNEI come from the germline V gene. CDR3: CASGTRQETQYF. CDR3 nucleotides: TGTGCCAGTGGGACTAGACAAGAGACCCAGTACTTC.

The gene calls are TRBV6-6 and TRBJ2-7, with 11 positions matching TRBD2. The junction had 7 bases not matched to a gene; V was cut back by 2 bases and J by 4 bases. This CDR3 is built from 16 residues. The germline gives CDR1 MNHNY, CDR2 SVGAGI (reference sequence). CDR3 bases: TGTGCCAGCAGTTACGTCACTAGCGGGAGATCATACGAGCAGTACTTC. Translating it yields CASSYVTSGRSYEQYF.

The chain has TRBV5-6 and TRBJ2-7; D might be TRBD1 (5 bases). CDR3 size: 12 residues. Trimming pared 0 bases from V and 4 bases from J, leaving 5 bases between. Germline V gives CDR1 SGHDT, CDR2 YYEEEE. DNA for the CDR3: TGTGCCAGCAGCTTGGGACAGTACGAGCAGTACTTC. This encodes CASSLGQYEQYF.